This T cell receptor beta chain was sequenced in a study of blood T cell repertoires in COVID-19. Study-wide background: Sites in the United States, Italy and Spain provided acute and convalescent COVID-19 samples.

In the original processing: Reference gene primer amplification gave nucleated cell count estimates. Sequencing used immunoSEQ multiplex PCR; TCRdb keeps in-frame clones, though not all of them. From that table come the V and J calls and clone size; the DNA was used to work out D and trimming. The table has 150,000 to 200,000 clones, around 86% seen once. The CDR3 totals 15 residues. CDR1 is LGHNA and CDR2 is YSLEER in the germline V gene. The ends were cut back, 0 bases at V and 3 bases at J, with 9 bases in the middle. The specimen was peripheral blood. This chain uses TRBV4-3 with TRBJ1-3, with D tentatively TRBD1 (6 bases). The source is a man in his forties with active or convalescent COVID-19. The CDR3 bases are TGCGCCAGCAGCCAAGAGGGGGCGAGTGGAAACACCATATATTTT. Protein: CASSQEGASGNTIYF.